The 32 T cell receptor beta chains presented below share a single source sample, sequenced in a study of technical replicates of blood from a handful of donors. TCRdb keeps only in-frame clones here, not all; method: immunoSEQ multiplex PCR. The sample shows tens of thousands of clones, 96% of them seen only once. Source material: T cells isolated from PBMCs. The receptors here all came from a human donor in good health.

The V and J genes are TRBV7-3 and TRBJ1-1; D unresolved. V was pared by 1 base and J by 4 bases, with 7 bases between. Germline V gives CDR1 SGHTA, CDR2 FQGTGA. The CDR3 spans 13 residues. The CDR3 sequence: CASSLSVSTEAFF. In nucleotides, the CDR3 is TGTGCCAGCAGCTTAAGCGTTAGCACTGAAGCTTTCTTT.

CDR3 region: CASSLARYYEQYF. The CDR3 bases are TGTGCCAGCAGCTTAGCGAGATATTACGAGCAGTACTTC. The chain combines TRBV7-9 with TRBJ2-7, with D hard to call. V lost 0 bases and J 4 bases, leaving 7 bases between the germline ends. Germline V gene sequence: CDR1 SEHNR, CDR2 FQNEAQ (reference sequence). This CDR3 region has 13 residues.

This CDR3 reads CASGPDTYEQYF. As DNA, the CDR3 is TGTGCCAGCGGGCCGGATACTTACGAGCAGTACTTC. V and J are TRBV28 and TRBJ2-7; D gene uncertain. This CDR3 is 12 amino acids long. Germline CDR1 MDHEN, CDR2 SYDVKM. Deletions cut 8 bases from V and 4 bases from J, with 12 bases between. Full variable domain (missing parts from reference TRBV28 and TRBJ2-7): DVKVTQSSRYLVKRTGEKVFLECVQDMDHENMFWYRQDPGLGLRLIYFSYDVKMKEKGDIPEGYSVSREKKERFSLILESASTNQTSMYLCASGPDTYEQYFGPGTRLTVT.

The gene calls are TRBV19 and TRBJ2-1, with 9 bases that match TRBD2. The J segment lost 9 bases and the V segment lost 3 bases, leaving 3 bases of the junction unmatched. CDR3 size: 13 residues. Germline CDR1 and CDR2: LNHDA and SQIVND (reference sequence). The CDR3 sequence is CASSISGRSEQFF. The CDR3 DNA is TGTGCCAGTAGTATCAGCGGGAGGAGTGAGCAGTTCTTC.

The rearrangement joins TRBV25-1 to TRBJ2-1, with 7 bases that match TRBD2. The J segment lost 5 bases and the V segment lost 5 bases, leaving 3 bases of the junction unmatched. Germline assignment: CDR1 MGHDK and CDR2 SYGVNS. The CDR3 has 13 amino acids. DNA of the CDR3: TGTGCCAGCAGTTTAGGGAGGGACAATGAGCAGTTCTTC. Protein product: CASSLGRDNEQFF.

This clone was seen a handful of times. The rearrangement joins TRBV9 to TRBJ2-2; no reliable D call. The CDR3 length is 15 residues. Trimming took 0 bases from V and 3 from J, leaving 9 bases between them. Germline loops: CDR1 SGDLS, CDR2 YYNGEE. The CDR3 protein is CASSVEQIYTGELFF. The CDR3 DNA is TGTGCCAGCAGCGTAGAACAGATTTACACCGGGGAGCTGTTTTTT.

The DNA of the CDR3 is TGCGCCAGCAGCTTGGAGCTTAATGAAAAACTGTTTTTT. This gives the protein CASSLELNEKLFF. The rearrangement uses TRBV5-1 and TRBJ1-4; D call uncertain. The CDR3 length is 13 residues. Looked up from germline, CDR1 is SGHRS and CDR2 is YFSETQ. Trimming removed 0 bases at V and 4 bases at J, with 4 bases between.

The chain uses TRBV7-9 and TRBJ2-5; 11 positions match TRBD1. The CDR3 loop spans 14 amino acids. V was pared by 5 bases and J by 5 bases, with 4 bases of the junction left unmatched. CDR1 is SEHNR and CDR2 is FQNEAQ in the germline V gene (reference sequence). The CDR3 loop reads CASSPDRGLETQYF. The CDR3 region has the DNA TGTGCCAGCAGCCCGGACAGGGGGCTTGAGACCCAGTACTTC.

The rearrangement links TRBV27 to TRBJ1-5; TRBD1 matches 8 bases. Germline CDR1 MNHEY, CDR2 SMNVEV (reference sequence). The junction had 4 bases not matched to a gene; V was cut back by 3 bases and J by 3 bases. This CDR3 region has 15 residues. The CDR3 loop reads CASSFMTGANQPQHF. In nucleotides, the CDR3 is TGTGCCAGCAGTTTCATGACAGGGGCCAATCAGCCCCAGCATTTT.

The J gene is TRBJ2-3, the V gene TRBV18; D remains unclear. CDR1 KGHSH and CDR2 LQKENI come from the germline V gene. The CDR3 has 15 residues. V gave up 3 bases and J gave up 1 base, with 11 bases separating them. The CDR3 loop is CASSPDQTGTDTQYF. CDR3 nucleotide sequence: TGTGCCAGCTCACCGGATCAAACAGGCACAGATACGCAGTATTTT.

The rearrangement uses TRBV30 and TRBJ2-7; D unclear. Germline V gene lookup returns CDR1 GTSNPN and CDR2 SVGIG (reference sequence). The germline V and J ends were trimmed by 3 bases and 3 bases, with 12 bases remaining between them. The CDR3 is 13 residues long. The CDR3 region is CAWRTVRVYEQYF. CDR3 sequence (DNA): TGTGCCTGGAGAACAGTTCGAGTCTACGAGCAGTACTTC.

The genes are TRBV7-3 and TRBJ2-1, with TRBD2 matching 8 bases. Per the germline V gene, CDR1 is SGHTA and CDR2 is FQGTGA. CDR3 length: 15 amino acids. Germline trimming cut 4 bases from V and 5 bases from J; bases unmatched to any gene: 7. CDR3 region: CASSSRTSFNNEQFF. The CDR3 DNA is TGTGCCAGCAGCTCCCGGACTAGCTTTAACAATGAGCAGTTCTTC.

This chain connects TRBV5-1 to TRBJ2-5; tentatively, D is TRBD2 (6 bases). The CDR3 spans 14 residues. The germline V gene encodes CDR1 SGHRS and CDR2 YFSETQ. Trimming pared 7 bases from V and 1 base from J, leaving 14 bases between. The CDR3 region is CASSSSALQETQYF. CDR3 in DNA: TGCGCCAGCTCATCTAGCGCCCTCCAAGAGACCCAGTACTTC. Filled out from reference TRBV5-1 and TRBJ2-5, the complete variable domain reads KAGVTQTPRYLIKTRGQQVTLSCSPISGHRSVSWYQQTPGQGLQFLFEYFSETQRNKGNFPGRFSGRQFSNSRSEMNVSTLELGDSALYLCASSSSALQETQYFGPGTRLLVL.

The chain joins TRBV19 to TRBJ1-1; D is ambiguous. The V gene's germline CDR1 is LNHDA and CDR2 SQIVND (reference sequence). Deletions cut 5 bases from V and 1 base from J, with 14 bases between. The CDR3 has 15 amino acids. This CDR3 is CASSAHRPWNTEAFF. DNA for the CDR3: TGTGCCAGTAGTGCCCACAGACCCTGGAACACTGAAGCTTTCTTT.

The gene calls are TRBV9 and TRBJ1-2, with D maybe TRBD1 (5 bases). Germline CDR1 and CDR2: SGDLS and YYNGEE. V shed 0 bases and J shed 2 bases, with 11 bases lying between them. This CDR3 has 15 amino acids. The CDR3 loop reads CASSVDPGRNYGYTF. In DNA form, the CDR3 reads TGTGCCAGCAGCGTAGACCCAGGGAGGAACTATGGCTACACCTTC. Looking up the rest from reference TRBV9 and TRBJ1-2 gives the full variable domain: DSGVTQTPKHLITATGQRVTLRCSPRSGDLSVYWYQQSLDQGLQFLIQYYNGEERAKGNILERFSAQQFPDLHSELNLSSLELGDSALYFCASSVDPGRNYGYTFGSGTRLTVV.

This chain links TRBV19 with TRBJ2-1; 7 nucleotides align to TRBD2. The CDR3 is 15 amino acids. The V segment lost 5 bases and the J segment 5 bases; nucleotides outside the gene matches: 9. The germline V gene encodes CDR1 LNHDA and CDR2 SQIVND (reference sequence). CDR3 region: CASSLGRETNNEQFF. CDR3 in DNA: TGTGCCAGTAGTCTGGGGCGGGAGACTAACAATGAGCAGTTCTTC.

In DNA form, the CDR3 reads TGTGCCAGCAGCCCCCTGGGACTAGATCCTGTCTATGAGCAGTTCTTC. Encoded protein: CASSPLGLDPVYEQFF. The rearrangement joins TRBV4-2 to TRBJ2-1; 8 nucleotides align to TRBD2. The germline gives CDR1 LGHNA, CDR2 YNFKEQ. Trimming at V came to 4 bases and at J to 8 bases, leaving 13 bases not matched to a gene. CDR3 length: 16 residues.

The chain carries TRBV9 and TRBJ2-7; 7 nucleotides agree with TRBD2. The trim removed 0 bases at V and 5 bases at J, leaving 8 bases unmatched. This CDR3 has 15 amino acids. Per germline, CDR1 SGDLS and CDR2 YYNGEE. DNA of the CDR3: TGTGCCAGCAGCGTAGCGGGTCGGGAGGACAACGAGCAGTACTTC. It specifies CASSVAGREDNEQYF.

This clone was picked up one time. The rearrangement links TRBV7-9 to TRBJ1-2; 7 bases line up with TRBD1. CDR3 length equals 15 residues. Germline CDR1 is SEHNR and CDR2 is FQNEAQ (reference sequence). V trimming: 1 base; J trimming: 3 bases; junction bases outside the gene matches: 5. CDR3: CASSLGGGTDYGYTF. The CDR3 DNA reads as TGTGCCAGCAGCTTAGGAGGGGGGACAGACTATGGCTACACCTTC.

The chain carries TRBV5-4 and TRBJ1-2; 9 bases fit TRBD1. CDR3 length: 15 amino acids. J lost 3 bases, V lost 3 bases, and 6 bases had no gene match. Germline CDR1 reads SGHNT; CDR2 reads YYREEE (reference sequence). The CDR3 loop reads CASSYYRGPHYGYTF. CDR3 in DNA: TGTGCCAGCAGCTACTACAGGGGGCCCCACTATGGCTACACCTTC.

This sequence joins TRBV2 and TRBJ2-3; TRBD2 agrees at 14 bases. The CDR3 consists of 15 residues. Germline V gene data show CDR1 as SNHLY and CDR2 as FYNNEI. V was clipped by 9 bases and J by 3 bases; unmatched bases: 5. The CDR3, as DNA: TGTGCCAGGTGGGGACTAGCGGGAGAAACAGATACGCAGTATTTT. Its protein product is CARWGLAGETDTQYF.

The chain uses TRBV19 and TRBJ2-1; a possible D gene is TRBD2 (5 bases). The CDR3 runs to 13 residues. CDR1 LNHDA and CDR2 SQIVND come from the germline V gene (reference sequence). Trimming stripped 6 bases from V and 6 bases from J, with 12 bases between. CDR3 coding DNA: TGTGCCAGTAGGCCTTTAGCGTTCAATGAGCAGTTCTTC. Translated, it gives CASRPLAFNEQFF.

The chain carries TRBV9 and TRBJ2-1; TRBD2 matches at 13 bases. CDR3 size: 16 residues. V was pared by 4 bases and J by 3 bases, with 4 bases of the junction left unmatched. Germline lookup yields CDR1 SGDLS and CDR2 YYNGEE. This chain's CDR3 is CASSPWTSGSYNEQFF. The CDR3 region has the DNA TGTGCCAGCAGCCCCTGGACTAGCGGGAGCTACAATGAGCAGTTCTTC.

This rearrangement joins TRBV7-3 to TRBJ1-1, with 8 bases that match TRBD1. Germline lookup yields CDR1 SGHTA and CDR2 FQGTGA. V lost 6 bases to trimming and J lost 11 bases; unmatched junction nucleotides: 11. The CDR3 has 13 amino acids. For the CDR3, the DNA is TGTGCCAGCAGTGTAACCGGGACAGGCGGCGCTTTCTTT. Protein product: CASSVTGTGGAFF. Filled out from reference TRBV7-3 and TRBJ1-1, the complete variable domain reads GAGVSQTPSNKVTEKGKYVELRCDPISGHTALYWYRQSLGQGPEFLIYFQGTGAADDSGLPNDRFFAVRPEGSVSTLKIQRTERGDSAVYLCASSVTGTGGAFFGQGTRLTVV.

This clone is a singleton in its sample. The chain recombines TRBV19 with TRBJ2-1, with 7 bases identical to TRBD1. Germline V gives CDR1 LNHDA, CDR2 SQIVND (reference sequence). V was pared by 4 bases and J by 6 bases, with 3 bases of the junction left unmatched. CDR3 length equals 13 residues. CDR3 loop: CASSNTGVNEQFF. The CDR3 DNA reads as TGTGCCAGTAGTAATACAGGGGTCAATGAGCAGTTCTTC.

This clone was counted once. This sample includes further DNA sequences coding for the same CDR3. The chain links TRBV20-1 to TRBJ2-1, with no clear D. V gave up 6 bases and J gave up 3 bases, with 3 bases separating them. The germline V gene encodes CDR1 DFQATT and CDR2 SNEGSKA (reference sequence). The CDR3 loop spans 10 amino acids. The CDR3 here is CSALYNEQFF. DNA of the CDR3: TGCAGTGCCCTCTACAATGAGCAGTTCTTC.

The V and J genes are TRBV18 and TRBJ1-1, with unresolved D. Per the germline V gene, CDR1 is KGHSH and CDR2 is LQKENI. CDR3 length equals 12 residues. The V and J ends lost 1 base and 7 bases respectively, with 7 bases between them. The CDR3 is CASSPLSFEAFF. CDR3 in DNA: TGTGCCAGCTCACCACTTTCCTTTGAAGCTTTCTTT.

This sequence joins TRBV5-6 and TRBJ2-5, with TRBD2 identical over 11 bases. The CDR3 sequence is 15 residues long. J was trimmed by 1 base and V by 3 bases; bases with no gene match: 2. The germline gives CDR1 SGHDT, CDR2 YYEEEE. CDR3 DNA: TGTGCCAGCAGCTACGGACTAGCGGGCCAAGAGACCCAGTACTTC. This sequence encodes CASSYGLAGQETQYF.

This chain links TRBV2 with TRBJ1-2, with TRBD1 matching over 7 bases. In germline, CDR1 is SNHLY, CDR2 FYNNEI. Trimming removed 9 bases from V and 0 bases from J; junction bases left unmatched: 7. This CDR3 comprises 14 residues. CDR3 nucleotides: TGTGCCAGTTCGGACAGGCCCCCTAACTATGGCTACACCTTC. As protein: CASSDRPPNYGYTF.

The J gene is TRBJ1-1, the V gene TRBV2; TRBD1 matches at 10 bases. J lost 5 bases, V lost 5 bases, and 8 bases had no gene match. Germline lookup yields CDR1 SNHLY and CDR2 FYNNEI. This CDR3 has 15 amino acids. This chain's CDR3 is CASSKGTGAVTEAFF. CDR3 nucleotides: TGTGCCAGCAGTAAAGGGACAGGGGCGGTGACTGAAGCTTTCTTT.

Details on this clone: Other nucleotide sequences in the sample specify the same CDR3. The genes are TRBV7-2 and TRBJ2-3; TRBD2 matches 9 bases. CDR3 length equals 16 residues. The germline CDR1 and CDR2 sequences are SGHTA and FQGNSA. V gave up 2 bases and J gave up 2 bases; unmatched junction bases: 5. In DNA, the CDR3 is TGTGCCAGCAGCTTAACTAGCGGGTCCTACACAGATACGCAGTATTTT. It translates to CASSLTSGSYTDTQYF.

V and J are TRBV28 and TRBJ2-7; D uncertain. Trimming removed 3 bases from V and 4 bases from J, with 13 bases in between. The length of the CDR3 is 14 residues. CDR1 and CDR2 (germline): MDHEN, SYDVKM. The CDR3 nucleotides read TGTGCCAGCAGTTTCAACCCGTCCCGGTACGAGCAGTACTTC. This sequence encodes CASSFNPSRYEQYF.